This T cell receptor beta chain originates from a study of cytomegalovirus exposure and HLA in healthy donors. Study-wide points: Looking again later, the authors saw that most CMV-associated TCR beta chains seemed HLA-restricted. Listed as cytomegalovirus-associated were more than 150 TCR beta chains.

The germline CDR1 and CDR2 sequences are LNHDA and SQIVND (reference sequence). V shed 5 bases, J shed 2 bases, and the junction held 9 bases outside the gene matches. The CDR3 sequence is 16 residues long. Concerning this clone: Its antigen is currently unknown.

13 Jbeta primers and 60 Vbeta primers were used for the PCR. The table came from immunoSEQ multiplex PCR; TCRdb's copy has only in-frame clones and leaves some out. The sample has 90,000 to 150,000 clones; about 79% are singletons. Donors likely had unrecorded immune exposures despite being nominally healthy when sampled. The chain has TRBV19 and TRBJ2-1; 7 nucleotides agree with TRBD1. Material: PBMCs. The receptor was isolated from a human donor in good health. CDR3 residues: CASSLPTGLAYNEQFF. The CDR3 DNA follows: TGTGCCAGTAGTCTCCCGACAGGGCTCGCCTACAATGAGCAGTTCTTC.